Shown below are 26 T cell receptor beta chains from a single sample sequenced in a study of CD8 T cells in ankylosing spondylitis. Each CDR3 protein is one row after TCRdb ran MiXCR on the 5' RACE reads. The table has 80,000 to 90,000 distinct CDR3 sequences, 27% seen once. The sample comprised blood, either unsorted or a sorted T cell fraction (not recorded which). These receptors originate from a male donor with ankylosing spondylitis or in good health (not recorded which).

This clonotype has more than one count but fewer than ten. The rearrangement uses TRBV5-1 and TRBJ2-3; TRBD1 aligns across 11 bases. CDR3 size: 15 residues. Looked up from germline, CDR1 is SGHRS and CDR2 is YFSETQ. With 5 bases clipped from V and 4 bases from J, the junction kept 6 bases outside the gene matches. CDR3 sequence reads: CASRRDRGEADTQYF. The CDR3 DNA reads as TGCGCCAGCAGACGGGACAGGGGGGAAGCAGATACGCAGTATTTT. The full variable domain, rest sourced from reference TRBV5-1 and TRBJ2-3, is KAGVTQTPRYLIKTRGQQVTLSCSPISGHRSVSWYQQTPGQGLQFLFEYFSETQRNKGNFPGRFSGRQFSNSRSEMNVSTLELGDSALYLCASRRDRGEADTQYFGPGTRLTVL.

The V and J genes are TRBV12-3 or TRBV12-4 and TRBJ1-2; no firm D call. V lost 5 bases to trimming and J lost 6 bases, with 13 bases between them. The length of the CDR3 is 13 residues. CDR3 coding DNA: TGTGCCAGCAGTCCAAGTCCTTTCGATGGCTACACCTTC. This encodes CASSPSPFDGYTF.

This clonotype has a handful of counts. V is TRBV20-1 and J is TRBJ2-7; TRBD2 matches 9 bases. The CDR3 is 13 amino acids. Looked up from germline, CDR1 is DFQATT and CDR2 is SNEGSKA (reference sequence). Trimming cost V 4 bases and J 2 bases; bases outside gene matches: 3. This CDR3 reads CSATGLATYEQYF. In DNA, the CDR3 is TGCAGTGCTACGGGACTAGCCACCTACGAGCAGTACTTC.

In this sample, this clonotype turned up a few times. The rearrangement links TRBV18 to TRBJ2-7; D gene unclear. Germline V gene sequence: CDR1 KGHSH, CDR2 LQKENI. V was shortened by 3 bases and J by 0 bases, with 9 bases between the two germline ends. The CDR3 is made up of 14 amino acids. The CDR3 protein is CASSPAFNSYEQYF. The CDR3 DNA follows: TGTGCCAGCTCACCTGCTTTCAACTCCTACGAGCAGTACTTC.

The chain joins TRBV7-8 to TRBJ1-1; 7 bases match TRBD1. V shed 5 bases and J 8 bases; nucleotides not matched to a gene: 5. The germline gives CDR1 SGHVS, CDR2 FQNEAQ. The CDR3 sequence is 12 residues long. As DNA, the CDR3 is TGTGCCAGCAGCCTGGGACAGCGCGAAGCTTTCTTT. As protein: CASSLGQREAFF. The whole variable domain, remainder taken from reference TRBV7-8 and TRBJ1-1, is GAGVSQSPRYKVAKRGQDVALRCDPISGHVSLFWYQQALGQGPEFLTYFQNEAQLDKSGLPSDRFFAERPEGSVSTLKIQRTQQEDSAVYLCASSLGQREAFFGQGTRLTVV.

In DNA, the CDR3 is TGCGCCAGCAGCTTGGCTACTGCGCAAGAGACCCAGTACTTC. It is translated as CASSLATAQETQYF. J is TRBJ2-5 and V is TRBV5-1; D gene ambiguous. CDR3 length: 14 amino acids. V lost 0 bases to trimming and J lost 2 bases, with 8 bases between them. CDR1 and CDR2 (germline): SGHRS, YFSETQ.

CDR3 bases: TGTGCCAGCAGTTCTAACAGGGGACTGGTGAAAGAGACCCAGTACTTC. Translating gives CASSSNRGLVKETQYF. This chain joins TRBV27 and TRBJ2-5; perhaps TRBD1 as D (7 bases). CDR1 is MNHEY, CDR2 SMNVEV, per germline (reference sequence). This CDR3 has 16 amino acids. The V end was cut by 4 bases, the J end by 3 bases, with 18 bases between.

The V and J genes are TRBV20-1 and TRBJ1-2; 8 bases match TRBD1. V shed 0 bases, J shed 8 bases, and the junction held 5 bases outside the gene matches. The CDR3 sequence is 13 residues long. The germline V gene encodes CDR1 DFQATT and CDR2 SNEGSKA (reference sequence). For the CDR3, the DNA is TGCAGTGCTAGAGATGGACAGGGAGGAGGCTACACCTTC. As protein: CSARDGQGGGYTF.

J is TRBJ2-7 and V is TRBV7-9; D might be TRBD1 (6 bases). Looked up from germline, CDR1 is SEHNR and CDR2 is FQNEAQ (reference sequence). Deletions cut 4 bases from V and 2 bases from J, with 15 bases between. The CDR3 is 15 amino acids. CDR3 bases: TGTGCCAGCAGCTCAGGGGCGGTCAGAGCCTACGAGCAGTACGTC. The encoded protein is CASSSGAVRAYEQYV.

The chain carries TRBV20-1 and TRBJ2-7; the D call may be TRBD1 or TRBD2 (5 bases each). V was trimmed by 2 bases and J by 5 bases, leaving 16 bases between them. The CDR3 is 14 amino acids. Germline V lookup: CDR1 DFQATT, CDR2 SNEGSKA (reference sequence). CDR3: CSARYLAGFDEQYF. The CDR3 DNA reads TGCAGTGCTAGATACCTAGCAGGGTTCGACGAGCAGTACTTC.

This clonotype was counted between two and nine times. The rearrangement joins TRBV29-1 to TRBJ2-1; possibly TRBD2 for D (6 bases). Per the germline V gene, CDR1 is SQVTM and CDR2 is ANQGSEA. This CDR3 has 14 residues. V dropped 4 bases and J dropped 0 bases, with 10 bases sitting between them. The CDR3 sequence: CSVGRVLSYNEQFF. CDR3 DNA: TGCAGCGTTGGGAGGGTCCTCTCCTACAATGAGCAGTTCTTC.

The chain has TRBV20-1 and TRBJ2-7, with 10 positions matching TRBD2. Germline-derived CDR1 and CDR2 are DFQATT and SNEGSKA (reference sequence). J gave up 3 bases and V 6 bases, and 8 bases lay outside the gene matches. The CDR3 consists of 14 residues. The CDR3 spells CSAWLAGDSYEQYF. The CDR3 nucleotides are TGCAGTGCGTGGCTAGCGGGAGATAGCTACGAGCAGTACTTC.

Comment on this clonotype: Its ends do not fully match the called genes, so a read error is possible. The CDR3 is CASILAAGGGGKLFF. The CDR3 nucleotides read TGTGCCAGCATCTTAGCAGCAGGGGGCGGGGGAAAACTGTTTTTT. The V gene is TRBV7-2, the J gene TRBJ1-4, with 8 bases that match TRBD1. This CDR3 spans 15 amino acids. Germline loops: CDR1 SGHTA, CDR2 FQGNSA.

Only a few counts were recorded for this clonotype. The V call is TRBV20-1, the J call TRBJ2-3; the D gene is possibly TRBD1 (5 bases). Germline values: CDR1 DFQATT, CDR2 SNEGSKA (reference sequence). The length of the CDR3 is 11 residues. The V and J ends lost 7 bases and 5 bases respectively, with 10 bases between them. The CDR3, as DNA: TGCAGTGGACAGCATGAAGATACGCAGTATTTT. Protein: CSGQHEDTQYF.

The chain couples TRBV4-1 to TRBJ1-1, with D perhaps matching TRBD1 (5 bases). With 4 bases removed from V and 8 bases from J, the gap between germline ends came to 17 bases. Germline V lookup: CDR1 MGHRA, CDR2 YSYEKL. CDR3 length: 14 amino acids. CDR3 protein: CASSLTQGGKEAFF. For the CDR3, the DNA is TGCGCCAGCAGCCTCACTCAGGGAGGGAAGGAAGCTTTCTTT.

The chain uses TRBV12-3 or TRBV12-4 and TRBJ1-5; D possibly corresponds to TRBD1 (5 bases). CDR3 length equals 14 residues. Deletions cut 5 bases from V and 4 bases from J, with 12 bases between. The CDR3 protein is CASSRAGGNQPQHF. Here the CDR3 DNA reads TGTGCCAGCAGTCGAGCTGGGGGAAATCAGCCCCAGCATTTT.

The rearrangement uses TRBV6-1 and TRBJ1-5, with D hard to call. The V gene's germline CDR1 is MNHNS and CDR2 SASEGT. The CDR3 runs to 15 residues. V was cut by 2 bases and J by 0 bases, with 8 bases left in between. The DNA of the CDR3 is TGTGCCAGCAGTGAAAATTCAGCTAGCAATCAGCCCCAGCATTTT. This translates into CASSENSASNQPQHF.

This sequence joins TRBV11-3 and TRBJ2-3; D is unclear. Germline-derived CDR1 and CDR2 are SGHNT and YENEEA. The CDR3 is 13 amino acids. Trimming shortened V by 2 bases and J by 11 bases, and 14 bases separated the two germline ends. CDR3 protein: CASSLSPPAWQYF. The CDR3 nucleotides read TGTGCCAGCAGCTTATCCCCCCCCGCTTGGCAGTATTTT.

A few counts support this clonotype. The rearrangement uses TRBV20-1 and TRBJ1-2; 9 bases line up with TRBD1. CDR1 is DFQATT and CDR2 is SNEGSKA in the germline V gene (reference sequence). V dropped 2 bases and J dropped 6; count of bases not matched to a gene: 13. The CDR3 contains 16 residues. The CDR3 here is CSARTAGQGIRNGYTF. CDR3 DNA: TGCAGTGCTAGAACCGCGGGACAGGGCATTCGCAATGGCTACACCTTC.

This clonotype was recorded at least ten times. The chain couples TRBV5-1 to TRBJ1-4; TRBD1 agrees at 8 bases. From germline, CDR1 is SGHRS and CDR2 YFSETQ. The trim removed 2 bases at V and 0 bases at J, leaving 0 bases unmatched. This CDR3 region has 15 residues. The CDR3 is CASSLQGATNEKLFF. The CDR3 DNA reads TGCGCCAGCAGCTTACAGGGGGCAACTAATGAAAAACTGTTTTTT.

CDR3 loop: CASSQEIRTASTDTQYF. Here the CDR3 DNA reads TGCGCCAGCAGCCAAGAAATAAGGACAGCGAGCACAGATACGCAGTATTTT. The V and J genes are TRBV4-1 and TRBJ2-3, with a possible D match to TRBD1 (6 bases). The CDR3 is 17 amino acids. Germline CDR1 MGHRA, CDR2 YSYEKL. V lost 0 bases and J lost 0, with 13 bases in between.

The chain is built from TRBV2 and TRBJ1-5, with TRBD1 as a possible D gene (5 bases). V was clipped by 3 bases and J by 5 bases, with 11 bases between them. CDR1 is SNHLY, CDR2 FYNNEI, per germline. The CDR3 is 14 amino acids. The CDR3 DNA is TGTGCCAGCAGTGAGGCAGGGTTGGATCAGCCCCAGCATTTT. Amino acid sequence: CASSEAGLDQPQHF.

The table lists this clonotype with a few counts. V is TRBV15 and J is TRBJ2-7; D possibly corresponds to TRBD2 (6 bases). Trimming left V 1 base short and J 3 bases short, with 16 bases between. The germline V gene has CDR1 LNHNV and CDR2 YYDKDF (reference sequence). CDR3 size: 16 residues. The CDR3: CATSRGGLTGDYEQYV. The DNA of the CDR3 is TGTGCCACCAGCAGAGGCGGGTTAACGGGAGACTACGAGCAGTACGTC.

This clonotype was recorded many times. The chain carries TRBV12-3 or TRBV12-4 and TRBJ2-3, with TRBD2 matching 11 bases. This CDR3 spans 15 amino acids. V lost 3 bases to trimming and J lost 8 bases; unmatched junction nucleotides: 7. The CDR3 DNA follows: TGTGCCAGCAGTTTTGGCGGGACTAGCGGAATTACGCAGTATTTT. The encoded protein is CASSFGGTSGITQYF.

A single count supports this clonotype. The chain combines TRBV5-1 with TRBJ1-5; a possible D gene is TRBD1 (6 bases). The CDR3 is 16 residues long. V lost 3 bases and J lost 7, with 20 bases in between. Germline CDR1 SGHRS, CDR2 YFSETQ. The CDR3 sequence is CASSYSGAPSDQPQHF. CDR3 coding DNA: TGCGCCAGCAGCTACTCGGGGGCCCCAAGTGACCAGCCCCAGCATTTT.

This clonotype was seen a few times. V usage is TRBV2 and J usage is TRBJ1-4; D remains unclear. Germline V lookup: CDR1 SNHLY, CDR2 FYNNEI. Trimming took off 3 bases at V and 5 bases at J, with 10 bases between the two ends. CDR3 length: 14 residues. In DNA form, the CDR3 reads TGTGCCAGCAGTGATTCAGGATTGAATGAAAAACTGTTTTTT. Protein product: CASSDSGLNEKLFF. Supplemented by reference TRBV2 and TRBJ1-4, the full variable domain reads EPEVTQTPSHQVTQMGQEVILRCVPISNHLYFYWYRQILGQKVEFLVSFYNNEISEKSEIFDDQFSVERPDGSNFTLKIRSTKLEDSAMYFCASSDSGLNEKLFFGSGTQLSVL.